This entry concerns a single T cell receptor (beta chain). J lost 2 bases, V lost 4 bases, and 5 bases had no gene match. The germline V gene encodes CDR1 LGHDT and CDR2 YNNKEL (reference sequence). The CDR3 is made up of 16 amino acids. This record belongs to a study of blood T cell repertoires in COVID-19. Across the study: The samples span acute and convalescent COVID-19 from the United States, Italy and Spain. Sample material is recorded as cDNA or gDNA derived from T cells, B-cell-depleted T cells, or PBMCs.

Authors' methods: Reference gene primers were amplified, and this amplification served to estimate nucleated cell counts. The protocol was immunoSEQ multiplex PCR, while the TCRdb copy is restricted to in-frame clones and leaves out a portion. The V and J calls and clone size come from that table; D and trimming were worked out from the DNA. The data contain 140,000 or so clones, 75% to 90% of them singletons. The sequence was obtained from a woman aged 80 or older with acute or convalescent COVID-19. V gene TRBV3-1 (or the pseudogene TRBV3-2) combines with J gene TRBJ2-3; 11 positions match TRBD2. Sequenced: peripheral blood. CDR3 in amino acids: CASSRRLAGYTDTQYF. The CDR3 nucleotides are TGTGCCAGCAGCCGACGACTAGCGGGGTACACAGATACGCAGTATTTT.